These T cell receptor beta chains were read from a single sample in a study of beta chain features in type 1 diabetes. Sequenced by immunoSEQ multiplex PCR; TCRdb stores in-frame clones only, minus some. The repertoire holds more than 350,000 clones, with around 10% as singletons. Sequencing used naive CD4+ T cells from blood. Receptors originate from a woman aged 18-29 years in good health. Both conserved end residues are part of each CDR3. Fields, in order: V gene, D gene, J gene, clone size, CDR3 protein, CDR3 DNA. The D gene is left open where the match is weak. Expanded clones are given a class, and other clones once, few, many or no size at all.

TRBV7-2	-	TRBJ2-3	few	CASRPIGTDTQYF	TGTGCCAGCAGACCTATTGGGACAGATACGCAGTATTTT
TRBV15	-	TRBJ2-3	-	CATERRYTDTQYF	TGTGCCACAGAACGGAGATACACAGATACGCAGTATTTT
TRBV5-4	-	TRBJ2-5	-	CAIRAQREETQYF	TGTGCCATACGAGCCCAAAGAGAGGAGACCCAGTACTTC
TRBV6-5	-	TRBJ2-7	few	CASSWQGDYEQYF	TGTGCCAGCAGTTGGCAAGGGGACTACGAGCAGTACTTC
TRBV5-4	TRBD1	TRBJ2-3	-	CASSPRGLDTQYF	TGTGCCAGCAGTCCAAGGGGGCTAGATACGCAGTATTTT
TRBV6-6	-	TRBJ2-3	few	CASTRGLPGGDTQYF	TGTGCCAGCACTCGAGGACTCCCCGGGGGAGATACGCAGTATTTT
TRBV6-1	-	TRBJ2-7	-	CASENWQSYEQYF	TGTGCCAGCGAAAATTGGCAGTCCTACGAGCAGTACTTC
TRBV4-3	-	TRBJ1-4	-	CASSQGQFNEKLFF	TGCGCCAGCAGCCAAGGGCAGTTTAATGAAAAACTGTTTTTT
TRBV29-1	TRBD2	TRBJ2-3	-	CSVQASGGDTQYF	TGCAGCGTTCAGGCTAGCGGGGGAGATACGCAGTATTTT
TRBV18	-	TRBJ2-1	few	CASSRADTYNEQFF	TGTGCCAGCTCACGGGCGGATACCTACAATGAGCAGTTCTTC
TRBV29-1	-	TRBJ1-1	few	CSVVPQVMNTEAFF	TGCAGCGTAGTCCCACAGGTGATGAACACTGAAGCTTTCTTT
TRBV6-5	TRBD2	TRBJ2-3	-	CASNRSGRGRGTQYF	TGTGCCAGTAATAGAAGCGGGAGAGGAAGGGGTACGCAGTATTTT
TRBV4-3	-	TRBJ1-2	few	CASSQHQAGAKSGGYTF	TGCGCCAGCAGCCAACACCAGGCCGGCGCCAAATCAGGCGGCTACACCTTC
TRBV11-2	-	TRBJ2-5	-	CASSLDGWDGFQETQYF	TGTGCCAGCAGCTTAGATGGGTGGGACGGTTTCCAAGAGACCCAGTACTTC
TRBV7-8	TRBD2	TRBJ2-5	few	CASSATGLVETQYF	TGTGCCAGCAGCGCCACCGGACTAGTGGAGACCCAGTACTTC
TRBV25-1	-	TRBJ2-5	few	CASSKEGPETQYF	TGTGCCAGCAGCAAGGAGGGCCCGGAGACCCAGTACTTC
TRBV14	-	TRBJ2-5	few	CASSQRRSETQYF	TGTGCCAGCAGCCAGCGAAGGAGTGAGACCCAGTACTTC
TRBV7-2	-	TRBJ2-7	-	CASRHAGGPYEQYF	TGTGCCAGCAGGCATGCAGGAGGGCCGTACGAGCAGTACTTC
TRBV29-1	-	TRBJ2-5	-	CSSTRGSRETQYF	TGCAGCTCGACCCGGGGGTCACGGGAGACCCAGTACTTC
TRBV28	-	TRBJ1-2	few	CASSFIPNYGYTF	TGTGCCAGCAGTTTCATCCCTAACTATGGCTACACCTTC
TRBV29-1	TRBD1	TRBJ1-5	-	CSVVQGTGNQPQHF	TGCAGCGTTGTTCAGGGGACAGGCAATCAGCCCCAGCATTTT
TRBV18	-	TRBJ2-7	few	CASSPGGPYEQYF	TGTGCCAGCTCACCAGGGGGGCCCTACGAGCAGTACTTC
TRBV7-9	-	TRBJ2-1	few	CASTTGKGGPTNEQFF	TGTGCCAGCACCACGGGGAAGGGGGGCCCGACAAATGAGCAGTTCTTC
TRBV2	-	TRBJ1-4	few	CASSDRMAEKLFF	TGTGCCAGCAGTGACAGAATGGCTGAAAAACTGTTTTTT
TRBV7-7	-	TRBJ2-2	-	CASPITGELFF	TGTGCTAGCCCCATTACCGGGGAGCTGTTTTTT
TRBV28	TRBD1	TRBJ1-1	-	CASSSPTGTPEAFF	TGTGCCAGCAGTTCCCCGACAGGGACCCCTGAAGCTTTCTTT
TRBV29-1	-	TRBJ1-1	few	CSGVTAENTEAFF	TGCAGCGGGGTGACAGCAGAAAACACTGAAGCTTTCTTT
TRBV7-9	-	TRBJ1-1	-	CASSQTDTEAFF	TGTGCCAGCAGCCAGACGGACACTGAAGCTTTCTTT
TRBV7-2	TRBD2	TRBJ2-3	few	CASSQGLAPMRDTQYF	TGTGCCAGCAGCCAAGGACTAGCACCCATGCGGGATACGCAGTATTTT
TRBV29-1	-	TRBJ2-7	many	CSALITGNYEQYF	TGCAGCGCCCTAATTACAGGGAACTACGAGCAGTACTTC
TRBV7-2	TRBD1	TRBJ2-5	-	CASRQGAEETQYF	TGTGCCAGCAGACAGGGGGCCGAGGAGACCCAGTACTTC
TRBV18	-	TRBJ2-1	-	CASSHDSLSYNEQFF	TGTGCCAGCTCCCACGACAGCCTCTCCTACAATGAGCAGTTCTTC
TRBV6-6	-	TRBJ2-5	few	CASIAEGETQYF	TGTGCCAGCATTGCGGAGGGGGAGACCCAGTACTTC
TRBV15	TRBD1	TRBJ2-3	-	CATSRWDRPTADTQYF	TGTGCCACCAGCAGGTGGGACAGGCCAACGGCGGATACGCAGTATTTT
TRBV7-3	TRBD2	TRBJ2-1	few	CASSPSGTSLEQFF	TGTGCCAGCAGCCCGTCCGGGACTAGCCTTGAGCAGTTCTTC
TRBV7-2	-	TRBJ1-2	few	CASRPGRQGHGYTF	TGTGCCAGCAGACCGGGCAGGCAGGGCCATGGCTACACCTTC
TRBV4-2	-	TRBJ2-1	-	CASSQDWYNEQFF	TGTGCCAGCAGCCAAGATTGGTACAATGAGCAGTTCTTC
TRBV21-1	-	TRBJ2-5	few	CASSKARSGKETQYF	TGTGCCAGCAGCAAAGCGCGTAGCGGAAAAGAGACCCAGTACTTC
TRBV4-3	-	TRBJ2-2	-	CASSHVEWAGELFF	TGCGCCAGCAGTCACGTTGAATGGGCCGGGGAGCTGTTTTTT
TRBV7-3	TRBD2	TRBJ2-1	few	CASSQLAGGRHEQFF	TGTGCCAGCAGCCAGCTAGCGGGAGGGAGGCATGAGCAGTTCTTC
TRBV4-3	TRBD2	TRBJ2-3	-	CASSQGAGVPDTQYF	TGCGCCAGCAGCCAAGGAGCGGGAGTTCCAGATACGCAGTATTTT
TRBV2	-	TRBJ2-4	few	CASTDEHRNIQYF	TGTGCCAGCACCGATGAACATCGGAACATTCAGTACTTC
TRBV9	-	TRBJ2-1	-	CASSVEGRRTALYNEQFF	TGTGCCAGCAGCGTAGAAGGTCGCCGAACCGCCCTTTACAATGAGCAGTTCTTC
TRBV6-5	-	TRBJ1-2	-	CASSFRGFYGYTF	TGTGCCAGCAGTTTCCGGGGTTTCTATGGCTACACCTTC
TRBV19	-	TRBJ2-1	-	CASSAEQRKQFF	TGTGCCAGTAGTGCCGAGCAGAGGAAGCAGTTCTTC
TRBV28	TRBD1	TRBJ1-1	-	CASNNPTGRVNTEAFF	TGTGCCAGCAATAACCCGACAGGGAGGGTGAACACTGAAGCTTTCTTT
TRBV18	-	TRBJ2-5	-	CASTKQTSAGSQETQYF	TGTGCCAGCACAAAACAGACCAGTGCGGGGTCCCAAGAGACCCAGTACTTC
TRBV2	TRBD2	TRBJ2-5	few	CATGLARKTQYF	TGTGCCACTGGACTAGCGCGGAAGACCCAGTACTTC